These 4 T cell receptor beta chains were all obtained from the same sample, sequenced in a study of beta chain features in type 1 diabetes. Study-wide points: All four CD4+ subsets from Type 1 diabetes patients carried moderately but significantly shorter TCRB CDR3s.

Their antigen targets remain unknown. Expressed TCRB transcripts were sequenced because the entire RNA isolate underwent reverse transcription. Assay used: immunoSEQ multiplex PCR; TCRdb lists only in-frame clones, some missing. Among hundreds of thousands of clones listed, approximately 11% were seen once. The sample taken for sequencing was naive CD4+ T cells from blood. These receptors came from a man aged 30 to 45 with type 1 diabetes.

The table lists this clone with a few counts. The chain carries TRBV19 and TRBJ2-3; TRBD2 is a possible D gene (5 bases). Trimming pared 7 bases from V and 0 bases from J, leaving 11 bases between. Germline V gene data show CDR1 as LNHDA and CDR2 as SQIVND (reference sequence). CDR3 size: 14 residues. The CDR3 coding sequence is TGTGCCAGTACCCCTCCGGGGAGCACAGATACGCAGTATTTT. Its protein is CASTPPGSTDTQYF. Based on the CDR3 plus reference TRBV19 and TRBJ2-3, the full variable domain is DGGITQSPKYLFRKEGQNVTLSCEQNLNHDAMYWYRQDPGQGLRLIYYSQIVNDFQKGDIAEGYSVSREKKESFPLTVTSAQKNPTAFYLCASTPPGSTDTQYFGPGTRLTVL.

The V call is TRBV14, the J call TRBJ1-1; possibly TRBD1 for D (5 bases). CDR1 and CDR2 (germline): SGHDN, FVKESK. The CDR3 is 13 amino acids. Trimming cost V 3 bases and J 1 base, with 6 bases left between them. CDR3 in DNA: TGTGCCAGCAGCCAGCAGGGGAACACTGAAGCTTTCTTT. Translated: CASSQQGNTEAFF.

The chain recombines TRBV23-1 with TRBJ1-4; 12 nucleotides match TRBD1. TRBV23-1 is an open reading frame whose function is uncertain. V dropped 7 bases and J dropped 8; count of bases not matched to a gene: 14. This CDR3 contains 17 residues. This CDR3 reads CASTSEGGQGAGEKLFF. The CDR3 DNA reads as TGCGCCAGCACCTCAGAAGGGGGACAGGGGGCTGGGGAAAAACTGTTTTTT.

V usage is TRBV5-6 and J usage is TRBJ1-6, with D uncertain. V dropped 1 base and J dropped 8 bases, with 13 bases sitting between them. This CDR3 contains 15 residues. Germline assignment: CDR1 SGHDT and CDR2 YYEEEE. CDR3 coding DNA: TGTGCCAGCAGCTTGATCGGGGAGTGGGATTCACCCCTCCACTTT. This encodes CASSLIGEWDSPLHF.